This T cell receptor (beta chain) was sequenced in a study of technical replicates of blood from several donors. Looked up from germline, CDR1 is SGHDT and CDR2 is YYEEEE. Trimming left V 4 bases short and J 4 bases short, with 14 bases between. The CDR3 length is 14 residues. Some clones are missing from TCRdb's copy, which holds only in-frame ones; the method was immunoSEQ multiplex PCR. This sample yields under 75,000 clones, of which approximately 94% are seen a single time; about 0.4% belongs to the top ten. V and J are TRBV5-6 and TRBJ1-1; a weak D match, TRBD1 (5 bases). This receptor was taken from a human donor in good health. The sequencing input was T cells isolated from PBMCs. The CDR3 spells CASSTAGGATEAFF. DNA of the CDR3: TGTGCCAGCAGCACAGCGGGGGGTGCCACTGAAGCTTTCTTT.